Given below is one T cell receptor (beta chain) in context. No antigen is known for it. The sample comes from a study of T cell responses to AZD1222 COVID-19 vaccine. Produced via immunoSEQ multiplex PCR; TCRdb's table is partial and in-frame only. The data show roughly 120,000 clones, 88% seen once. Study outcomes and limitations: Unmutated variant regions reportedly attract nearly half of all spike-specific TCRs. At study baseline, merely roughly 6 AZD1222 recipients were seropositive.

The source of this sequence is an adult in good health. The sample in question was peripheral blood, obtained on day 0 of AZD1222 vaccination.

For the CDR3, the DNA is TGTGCCACCAGCCAGACTCCGGGACAGGGGAGCTACGAGCAGTACTTC. Protein product: CATSQTPGQGSYEQYF. The rearrangement links TRBV24-1 to TRBJ2-7; 10 bases fit TRBD1. From germline, CDR1 is KGHDR and CDR2 SFDVKD. The CDR3 consists of 16 residues. The V and J ends lost 7 bases and 3 bases, in that order; junction bases with no gene match: 11.